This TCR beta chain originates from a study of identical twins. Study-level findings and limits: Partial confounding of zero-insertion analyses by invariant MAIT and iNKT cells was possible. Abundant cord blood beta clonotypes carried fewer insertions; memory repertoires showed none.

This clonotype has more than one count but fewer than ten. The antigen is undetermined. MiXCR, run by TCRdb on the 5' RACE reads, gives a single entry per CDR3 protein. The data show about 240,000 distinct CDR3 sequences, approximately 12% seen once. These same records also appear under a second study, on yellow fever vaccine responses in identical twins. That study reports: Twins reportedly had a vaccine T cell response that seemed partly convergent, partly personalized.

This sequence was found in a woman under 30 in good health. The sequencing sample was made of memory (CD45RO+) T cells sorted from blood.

CDR3 region: CASSFGLADTGELFF. The DNA of the CDR3 is TGTGCCAGCAGCTTCGGGCTAGCGGACACCGGGGAGCTGTTTTTT. The rearrangement links TRBV5-6 to TRBJ2-2, with 7 bases matching TRBD2. V dropped 2 bases and J dropped 3; count of bases not matched to a gene: 4. This CDR3 is built from 15 residues. CDR1 SGHDT and CDR2 YYEEEE come from the germline V gene.